These T cell receptor beta chains were read from a single sample in a study of T cells in Graves' hyperthyroidism and ophthalmopathy. TCRdb independently ran MiXCR on the multiplex PCR reads; one entry per CDR3 protein. This sample yields around 620,000 distinct CDR3 sequences, of which roughly 16% are seen a single time; 3.5% to 4% belongs to the top ten. Input material: blood. The source is a woman in her 30s with Graves' hyperthyroidism. Both conserved end residues are trimmed from each CDR3.

j_call | cdr3_length | v_call | cdr3_aa
TRBJ2-7 | 13 | TRBV28 | ASIFSGARGREQY
TRBJ1-4 | 13 | TRBV5-1 | ASSLAVGMDEKLF
TRBJ2-2 | 14 | TRBV6-5 | TSSYIGAENTGELF
TRBJ1-2 | 14 | TRBV12-3/TRBV12-4 | ASSPRTGAVNYGYT
TRBJ2-7 | 13 | TRBV4-1 | ASSQDIIARDEQY
TRBJ2-3 | 12 | TRBV5-6 | ASSLAETGYTQY
TRBJ2-3 | 12 | TRBV11-3 | ASSFRGGGDTQY
TRBJ2-7 | 15 | TRBV4-2 | ASSQYRFEGGAYEQY
TRBJ1-1 | 10 | TRBV30 | AWSVQPTEAF
TRBJ1-1 | 12 | TRBV30 | AWSVFIGATEAF
TRBJ1-3 | 10 | TRBV29-1 | SVEGFGNTIY
TRBJ1-2 | 12 | TRBV27 | ASSTLGQEYGYT
TRBJ2-3 | 14 | TRBV6-2/TRBV6-3 | ASSYSREGGSDTQY
TRBJ1-2 | 13 | TRBV27 | ASSFSGTGGSGYT
TRBJ1-2 | 12 | TRBV28 | ASRTPEGAGGYT
TRBJ2-6 | 14 | TRBV7-2 | VSSSPPLGGANVLT
TRBJ2-7 | 14 | TRBV11-3 | ASSSPSGIGSSEQY
TRBJ1-3 | 15 | TRBV5-1 | ASSITGTSGSGNTIY
TRBJ2-7 | 14 | TRBV5-8 | ASSSRTGGPSYEQY
TRBJ2-3 | 14 | TRBV4-3 | ASSQEEAGGTDTQY
TRBJ1-4 | 13 | TRBV28 | ASKSPNAKREKLF
TRBJ2-1 | 12 | TRBV7-9 | ASGTSGGDNEQF
TRBJ2-7 | 12 | TRBV20-1 | SARDQRFSYEQY
TRBJ2-2 | 14 | TRBV7-3 | ASSLTATGVTGELF
TRBJ2-7 | 11 | TRBV20-1 | SAKNRDRYEQY
TRBJ2-2 | 14 | TRBV5-6 | ASSGGQAANTGELF
TRBJ2-1 | 15 | TRBV11-2 | ASSFLADRLSYNEQF
TRBJ2-3 | 13 | TRBV2 | ASRPSGGPTDTQY
TRBJ1-4 | 12 | TRBV10-3 | AIRGSALNEKLF
TRBJ1-5 | 10 | TRBV28 | ASSFLGQPQH
TRBJ2-2 | 13 | TRBV9 | ASSVAGGNTGELF
TRBJ2-3 | 12 | TRBV24-1 | ATSDWGAEGTQY
TRBJ2-1 | 15 | TRBV24-1 | ATSDPDSGSPNNEQF
TRBJ1-4 | 12 | TRBV18 | ASSQQGRDEKLF
TRBJ2-1 | 11 | TRBV27 | ASSGGRGNEQF
TRBJ2-3 | 13 | TRBV28 | ASSSQGNSTDTQY
TRBJ1-1 | 12 | TRBV27 | ASSQRTGLRKAF
TRBJ2-3 | 12 | TRBV6-1 | ASSERTLTDTQY
TRBJ1-3 | 11 | TRBV5-1 | ASSHSQGNTIY
TRBJ2-1 | 13 | TRBV4-3 | ASSQTREGNNEQF
TRBJ2-1 | 15 | TRBV7-2 | ASSLVWWKGEYNEQF
TRBJ2-1 | 20 | TRBV2 | ASRAGTSGRGSSASSYNEQF
TRBJ2-1 | 16 | TRBV11-2 | ASSLGHSSGGSYNEQF
TRBJ2-2 | 14 | TRBV2 | ASMTLYGGNTGELF
TRBJ2-4 | 10 | TRBV2 | ASRGTSDIQY
TRBJ2-1 | 13 | TRBV7-2 | ASTPGVSSYNEQF
TRBJ2-5 | 12 | TRBV19 | ASSRRRDQETQY
TRBJ1-1 | 13 | TRBV2 | ARDDRRSGYTEAF
TRBJ2-1 | 14 | TRBV5-4 | ASSGSRGQLYNEQF
TRBJ2-3 | 14 | TRBV28 | ASSSPASGRTDTQY
TRBJ1-3 | 14 | TRBV5-1 | ASSQGDRVAGNTIY
TRBJ1-2 | 13 | TRBV12-5 | ASSRGARLDYGYT
TRBJ2-3 | 13 | TRBV19 | ASSMGGTAEDTQY
TRBJ1-5 | 11 | TRBV13 | ASSLWGLQPQH
TRBJ2-7 | 14 | TRBV2 | ASSTPQGGGTYEQY
TRBJ2-5 | 13 | TRBV12-3/TRBV12-4 | ASSHYEGQQETQY
TRBJ2-2 | 12 | TRBV19 | ASRLAGSGGELF